This is a list of T cell receptor beta chains from one sample in a study of blood T cells in healthy people across ages. TCRdb passed the 5' RACE reads through MiXCR, listing each CDR3 protein once. This table has hundreds of thousands of distinct CDR3 sequences, roughly 56% appearing once. The sequencing input was blood. Receptors originate from a man between 40 and 49 years old in good health. The CDR3 runs from the conserved cysteine through the conserved F or W. The D gene is left open where the match is weak. A clone size is listed for some rows: how often the clone was seen (once, few, many), or a class if it is expanded.

>TRBV7-9|TRBJ2-1|-|-
CASSSTGAWDANEQFF
TGTGCCAGCAGCTCAACGGGGGCCTGGGACGCCAATGAGCAGTTCTTC
>TRBV28|TRBJ2-1|-|TRBD1
CASSVQGASHNEQFF
TGTGCCAGCAGTGTACAGGGGGCGAGTCACAATGAGCAGTTCTTC
>TRBV4-3|TRBJ2-7|-|-
CASSQVPDLFYAQYF
TGCGCCAGCAGCCAAGTCCCGGATCTGTTCTACGCGCAGTACTTC
>TRBV6-5|TRBJ2-5|-|TRBD2
CASTGGFYTQETQYF
TGTGCCAGCACGGGGGGGTTTTATACTCAAGAGACCCAGTACTTC
>TRBV20-1|TRBJ2-4|-|TRBD1
CSALARTGGSEAKNIQYF
TGCAGTGCACTGGCCCGGACAGGGGGGAGCGAGGCCAAAAACATTCAGTACTTC
>TRBV20-1|TRBJ2-7|-|TRBD2
CSAKSGRVSYEQYF
TGCAGTGCTAAAAGCGGGAGGGTCTCCTACGAGCAGTACTTC
>TRBV5-1|TRBJ1-6|once|-
CASSLGAGNGSPLHF
TGCGCCAGCAGCTTGGGGGCAGGGAACGGGTCACCCCTCCACTTT
>TRBV7-2|TRBJ2-3|many|-
CASSLVGTASTDTQYF
TGTGCCAGCAGCTTAGTAGGGACGGCCAGCACAGATACGCAGTATTTT
>TRBV15|TRBJ2-3|many|TRBD2
CATSRDRGGTDTQYF
TGTGCCACCAGCAGAGATCGGGGGGGCACAGATACGCAGTATTTT
>TRBV4-1|TRBJ1-1|-|-
CASSQGWGNMNTEAFF
TGCGCCAGCAGCCAAGGATGGGGCAATATGAACACTGAAGCTTTCTTT
>TRBV28|TRBJ2-7|few|TRBD2
CASSFGTSGSQGYEQYF
TGTGCCAGCAGTTTCGGGACTAGCGGTTCCCAGGGGTACGAGCAGTACTTC
>TRBV6-2/TRBV6-3|TRBJ2-5|-|-
CASSYGQTETQYF
TGTGCCAGCAGTTACGGACAGACAGAGACCCAGTACTTC
>TRBV4-3|TRBJ2-5|-|TRBD1
CASSQRHRGGWQETQYF
TGCGCCAGCAGCCAACGGCACAGGGGTGGTTGGCAAGAGACCCAGTACTTC
>TRBV29-1|TRBJ2-5|-|-
CSVESAMGVKTQYF
TGCAGCGTTGAATCCGCAATGGGTGTGAAGACCCAGTACTTC
>TRBV5-5|TRBJ1-5|once|TRBD1
CASSPGTAANQPQHF
TGTGCCAGCAGCCCTGGGACAGCTGCCAATCAGCCCCAGCATTTT
>TRBV6-1|TRBJ2-3|-|TRBD2
CASLPGTSGDRTDTQYF
TGTGCCAGCTTACCCGGGACTAGCGGGGACCGCACAGATACGCAGTATTTT
>TRBV7-2|TRBJ1-4|-|-
CASSFIPRGSNEKLFF
TGTGCCAGCAGCTTTATCCCAAGGGGTTCTAATGAAAAACTGTTTTTT
>TRBV7-3|TRBJ1-1|-|TRBD1
CASSGQGASNTEAFF
TGTGCCAGCAGTGGACAGGGGGCTTCGAACACTGAAGCTTTCTTT
>TRBV3-1|TRBJ2-7|-|-
CASSQDRWGAYEQYF
TGTGCCAGCAGCCAAGATCGGTGGGGAGCCTACGAGCAGTACTTC
>TRBV29-1|TRBJ2-3|few|-
CSVEDRAVDTQYF
TGCAGCGTTGAGGATAGGGCGGTAGATACGCAGTATTTT
>TRBV28|TRBJ2-7|-|TRBD2
CASSRTSGIAYNEQYF
TGTGCCAGCAGTAGGACTAGCGGGATCGCGTACAATGAGCAGTACTTC
>TRBV7-9|TRBJ1-2|-|-
CASSPSRKDGYTF
TGTGCCAGCAGCCCCTCGCGGAAGGATGGCTACACCTTC
>TRBV9|TRBJ2-6|once|TRBD1
CASMSTGVAGGANVLTF
TGTGCCAGCATGTCGACAGGGGTGGCAGGTGGGGCCAACGTCCTGACTTTC
>TRBV9|TRBJ2-5|many|-
CASSKEETQYF
TGTGCCAGCAGCAAGGAGGAGACCCAGTACTTC
>TRBV7-3|TRBJ2-3|-|-
CASSPKGGFNTDTQYF
TGTGCCAGCAGCCCAAAAGGAGGGTTCAACACAGATACGCAGTATTTT
>TRBV12-3/TRBV12-4|TRBJ2-3|-|-
CAGRGNADMQYF
TGTGCCGGGCGAGGGAACGCAGATATGCAGTATTTT
>TRBV5-1|TRBJ1-6|few|-
CASRPGSAVSSYNSPLHF
TGCGCCAGCAGGCCGGGATCGGCGGTCAGCTCCTATAATTCACCCCTCCACTTT
>TRBV5-1|TRBJ2-5|-|-
CASILYGETQYF
TGCGCCAGCATCTTGTACGGAGAGACCCAGTACTTC
>TRBV7-9|TRBJ2-7|few|TRBD2
CASSSTSGRTWAYEQYF
TGTGCCAGCAGCTCCACTAGCGGGAGGACTTGGGCCTACGAGCAGTACTTC
>TRBV7-9|TRBJ2-2|-|-
CASSQIHGSSLNTGELFF
TGTGCCAGCAGCCAGATTCACGGAAGTAGTTTAAACACCGGGGAGCTGTTTTTT
>TRBV9|TRBJ2-3|few|TRBD1
CASSERPATGTDTQYF
TGTGCCAGCAGCGAACGACCCGCGACAGGGACAGATACGCAGTATTTT
>TRBV4-2|TRBJ2-1|-|TRBD1
CASSPGQDRYNEQFF
TGTGCCAGCAGCCCGGGACAGGATAGATACAATGAGCAGTTCTTC
>TRBV12-3/TRBV12-4|TRBJ1-6|-|-
CASSPSSFNSPLHF
TGTGCCAGCAGTCCCAGTAGCTTTAATTCACCCCTCCACTTT
>TRBV12-3/TRBV12-4|TRBJ1-2|few|-
CASSATPKAGYTF
TGTGCCAGCAGTGCGACACCCAAGGCAGGCTACACCTTC
>TRBV7-8|TRBJ2-2|once|TRBD1
CAMAGGVTGELFF
TGTGCCATGGCAGGGGGCGTCACCGGGGAGCTGTTTTTT
>TRBV29-1|TRBJ2-2|-|TRBD2
CSVETSGGTGELFF
TGCAGCGTGGAGACTAGCGGGGGGACCGGGGAGCTGTTTTTT
>TRBV2|TRBJ1-5|-|-
CASSELGLGNQPQHF
TGTGCCAGCAGTGAATTAGGACTGGGAAATCAGCCCCAGCATTTT
>TRBV28|TRBJ2-1|-|TRBD2
CASSFRRGGSDEQFF
TGTGCCAGCAGTTTTAGGCGGGGGGGCTCGGATGAGCAGTTCTTC
>TRBV7-9|TRBJ1-2|once|-
CASSETRRSENGYTF
TGTGCCAGCAGCGAGACGAGGAGGTCGGAGAATGGCTACACCTTC
>TRBV7-2|TRBJ2-2|-|-
CASSYPGPTNTGELFF
TGTGCCAGCAGCTATCCGGGGCCGACGAACACCGGGGAGCTGTTTTTT
>TRBV27|TRBJ2-7|few|-
CASSGLLLGKYYEQYF
TGTGCCAGCAGTGGCCTACTTTTAGGGAAGTACTACGAGCAGTACTTC
>TRBV24-1|TRBJ2-3|-|TRBD1
CATNRAGGSDTQYF
TGTGCCACCAACCGGGCAGGGGGTTCAGATACGCAGTATTTT
>TRBV15|TRBJ2-1|-|TRBD2
CATSSYVKRGGKETQFF
TGTGCCACCAGCAGCTACGTGAAACGGGGGGGCAAGGAGACCCAGTTCTTC
>TRBV5-1|TRBJ2-7|few|-
CASTGALAPSYEQYF
TGCGCCAGCACGGGCGCTCTAGCCCCATCCTACGAGCAGTACTTC
>TRBV12-3/TRBV12-4|TRBJ2-5|-|-
CASTEDSQETQYF
TGTGCCAGCACCGAGGACAGCCAAGAGACCCAGTACTTC
>TRBV9|TRBJ2-6|-|-
CASGVRGAGTNVLTF
TGTGCCAGCGGCGTAAGGGGAGCTGGGACCAACGTCCTGACTTTC
>TRBV28|TRBJ2-1|-|-
CASSRRWGLDILGNNEQFF
TGTGCCAGCAGTCGAAGGTGGGGTTTGGACATCCTGGGAAACAATGAGCAGTTCTTC
>TRBV20-1|TRBJ2-3|-|TRBD2
CSARGLAGDPGTQYF
TGCAGTGCTAGGGGACTAGCGGGGGATCCAGGTACGCAGTATTTT
>TRBV7-8|TRBJ2-1|-|TRBD2
CASSRRGGNNEQFF
TGTGCCAGCAGCCGACGGGGGGGGAACAATGAGCAGTTCTTC
>TRBV20-1|TRBJ2-7|-|TRBD2
CSAQVAGWSYEQYF
TGCAGTGCCCAGGTAGCGGGGTGGTCCTACGAGCAGTACTTC
>TRBV29-1|TRBJ2-5|-|-
CGAMAPSSRGVGRTQYF
TGCGGCGCCATGGCCCCTAGTTCTCGGGGCGTTGGGCGGACCCAGTACTTC
>TRBV9|TRBJ2-3|-|-
CASSVVGFTDTQYF
TGTGCCAGCAGCGTAGTTGGATTCACAGATACGCAGTATTTT
>TRBV7-2|TRBJ2-1|-|-
CASSDQGSPSFNEQFF
TGTGCCAGCAGCGATCAGGGGTCGCCATCCTTCAATGAGCAGTTCTTC
>TRBV4-1|TRBJ1-6|-|-
CASSRVAGPSNSPLHF
TGCGCCAGCAGCCGAGTGGCCGGGCCTTCCAATTCACCCCTCCACTTT